The TCR beta chain under discussion was sequenced for a study of shared clonotypes between healthy human individuals (dated by TCRdb to about 2020). For context, the study as a whole: Three men and a couple of women, aged 18 to 49 years, made up the cohort. For each donor, CD4 naive and CD4 memory were each run on three plates, CD8 naive on two plates, and CD8 memory on one plate. Blood TCR repertoires of roughly five healthy adults were deeply sequenced to estimate repertoire size and the extent of clonotype sharing between individuals. Different laboratories and diverse techniques were used to prepare libraries and sequence TCR repertoires, to increase sequencing depth and limit assay-specific biases. Each donor's leukapheresis produced roughly between roughly 0.85 and 9 billion PBMCs. Paper-wide results and their limitations: Roughly 5.2% of naive CD4, 3.5% of naive CD8, roughly 2.4% of memory CD4, and more than 0.35% of memory CD8 clonotypes were shared across a few donors. Because the study included only a small number of donors, the genetic and exposure-history diversity represented was limited. Based on pairwise subsampling, the degree of clonotype sharing among donors was expected to be affected by sequencing depth. Compared with non-shared clonotypes, the clonotypes found in all four sorted-subset donors had higher generation probabilities. Larger estimated clonotype richness was generally found for naive subsets than for memory subsets. Even with the large sequencing depth, rarefaction of the sorted-subset datasets indicated that sequencing was incomplete. Sampling was limited to blood, and TCR repertoires in tissue likely differ from TCR repertoires in blood.

CD8 naive samples consisted of CD45RO-negative cells that were positively selected for CCR7, yielding a CD45RA+CCR7+ population without TemRA cells. Healthy HIV-negative adults with no recently reported acute infections or vaccinations were included as donors. All donors were Caucasian adults living in Nashville, Tennessee, USA. Blood was obtained by leukapheresis, after which PBMCs were separated by Ficoll-Histopaque density gradient centrifugation and cryopreserved in liquid nitrogen vapor phase. Analytical flow cytometry was used to check the purity and quantity of each magnetically sorted T cell population. Each sorted fraction had its genomic DNA isolated and then quantified by UV absorbance on a Nanodrop 2000c. Remarks on this clone: This clone's antigen is unknown. Base qualities are not recorded, but no much larger clone differs from it by a single base.

Trimmed from V: 5 bases; trimmed from J: 0 bases; junction bases lacking a gene match: 6. Reading from cysteine to phenylalanine, the CDR3 counts 15 amino acids. Only CDR3 DNA remains: 45 bases, in frame from the first base. The CDR1 and CDR2 encoded by the germline V gene are MNHEY and SVGAGI. TCR CDR3 regions were amplified from genomic DNA by multiplex PCR using the deep immunoSEQ assay. For each cell subset, the extracted genomic DNA was distributed evenly across all wells of several immunoSEQ 96-well plates, and each plate served as one replicate. For sorted subsets, each replicate PCR was loaded with approximately 0.2 ug genomic DNA, equivalent to some 31,000 T cell genomes. Purified libraries were measured with a Qubit 3.0 fluorometer, size-checked on a Bioanalyzer 2100, and measured again with the KAPA Library Quantification kit. Each immunoSEQ 96-well plate was sequenced on its own single-read 150-cycle Illumina NextSeq 550 flow cell. The original pipeline was this. Because only junctional sequences without quality scores were contained in the immunoSEQ output, filtering matching that applied to full-length reads could not be performed. Sequences were annotated with PyIR, a Python wrapper for IgBLAST v1.9, using IMGT germline references to assign V/J genes and CDR3. Reads with weak V/J assignments (E-value above 1e-6), missing CDR3, stop codons, out-of-frame junctions, or ambiguous translated residues were removed. A V3J clonotype was defined by an identical inferred V gene, J gene, and CDR3 amino acid sequence. To compute the percentage overlap between repertoires, the number of shared unique clonotypes was divided by the size of the smaller repertoire. Richness of each repertoire was evaluated using RTK rarefaction, the Chao1 estimator, and Recon v2.1 estimates of unobserved clonotypes. Generation probabilities for all TCRbeta clonotypes obtained by the gDNA method from a handful of donors were computed using OLGA. TCRdb mirrors the immuneACCESS table, restricted to in-frame sequences. Some clones are absent from its copies; in checked studies, under half trace to an unresolved V gene, and the reason for the others is unknown. That table is the source of V, J and clone size, and D and trimming were worked out from the DNA. In this sample the table shows around 2,000,000 clones, about 95% of which occur a single time. Clones ranked in the top ten supply about 1.1% of the sample.

The clonotype originates from a man between 18 and 29 years old in good health. Sequenced sample: naive CD8+ T cells sorted from blood. This specimen's cell subset or site label, per the study, means: CD45RA+CCR7+. The sequence is built from TRBV6-5 and TRBJ1-1; 7 central nucleotides agree with TRBD1. The CDR3 has the sequence CASSQRQGVNTEAFF. Here is the DNA: TGTGCCAGCAGTCAACGACAGGGTGTGAACACTGAAGCTTTCTTT.